A single sample is the source of the 22 T cell receptor beta chains below, sequenced in a study of T-cell reconstitution after alpha-beta-depleted transplantation in children. Preparation of the TCRbeta library involved a method that used unique molecular identifiers. TCRdb fed the PCR reads into MiXCR, producing one record per CDR3 protein. The sample lists approximately 290,000 distinct CDR3 sequences; about 9.9% were seen once. Here the sequenced sample was peripheral blood, taken 180 days after TCRalphabeta/CD19-depleted stem cell transplant. Every receptor here comes from a male patient between 2 and 10 years old who had a stem cell transplant for chronic granulomatous disease, so the T cells may come from the graft donor.

The V and J genes are TRBV21-1 and TRBJ1-2. TRBV21-1 is a pseudogene segment. The CDR3 runs 14 residues. The CDR3 bases are TGTGCCAGCAGCAGAGAGAGGGAGAACTATGGCTACACCTTC. It codes for CASSRERENYGYTF.

This clonotype turned up a few times. The V gene is TRBV2, the J gene TRBJ2-7; 8 bases line up with TRBD2. This CDR3 region has 16 residues. V dropped 6 bases and J dropped 2; count of bases not matched to a gene: 12. The germline V gene encodes CDR1 SNHLY and CDR2 FYNNEI. CDR3: CASREEGSGTTYEQYF. The CDR3 nucleotides read TGTGCCAGCAGGGAGGAGGGTAGCGGGACCACCTACGAGCAGTACTTC.

V gene TRBV4-1 combines with J gene TRBJ2-6; D may be TRBD1 (6 bases). The CDR3 runs to 17 residues. Germline-derived CDR1 and CDR2 are MGHRA and YSYEKL. V dropped 4 bases and J dropped 2 bases, with 15 bases sitting between them. CDR3 DNA: TGCGCCAGCAGCCCTACACAGGGACGAACTGGGGCCAACGTCCTGACTTTC. Its translation is CASSPTQGRTGANVLTF.

At least ten counts were recorded for this clonotype. The rearrangement links TRBV6-2 or TRBV6-3 to TRBJ1-2; no reliable D call. Germline lookup yields CDR1 MNHEY and CDR2 SVGEGT. The V gene lost 5 bases and the J gene lost 8 bases, with 15 bases spanning the gap. The CDR3 spans 13 residues. Here the CDR3 reads CASSLIRGSGYTF. The CDR3 coding sequence is TGTGCCAGCAGTCTAATCCGAGGGAGCGGCTACACCTTC.

In this sample, this clonotype turned up many times. The rearrangement joins TRBV3-1 to TRBJ1-4, with 7 positions matching TRBD1. The CDR3 has 14 residues. Germline V lookup: CDR1 LGHDT, CDR2 YNNKEL (reference sequence). The V and J ends lost 3 bases and 7 bases, in that order; junction bases with no gene match: 5. The CDR3 sequence is CASSHTWDSEKLFF. CDR3 sequence (DNA): TGTGCCAGCAGCCACACCTGGGACAGTGAAAAACTGTTTTTT.

This clonotype showed up many times. The chain uses TRBV7-3 and TRBJ2-7; D is unclear. There are 13 residues in the CDR3. Germline loops: CDR1 SGHTA, CDR2 FQGTGA. Trimming pared 2 bases from V and 7 bases from J, leaving 12 bases between. The CDR3 region is CASSLVPYHEQYF. The CDR3 nucleotides read TGTGCCAGCAGCTTAGTCCCGTATCATGAGCAGTACTTC.

This chain links TRBV19 with TRBJ2-7, with D possibly being TRBD2 (5 bases). V lost 3 bases and J 0 bases, leaving 15 bases between the germline ends. Germline-derived CDR1 and CDR2 are LNHDA and SQIVND (reference sequence). The CDR3 consists of 16 residues. The DNA of the CDR3 is TGTGCCAGTAGTATCGATATCAATCGGGGCTCCTACGAGCAGTACTTC. It yields the protein CASSIDINRGSYEQYF.

This clonotype was seen only a few times. The V gene is TRBV25-1, the J gene TRBJ2-5; TRBD1 is a possible D gene (5 bases). The CDR3 contains 15 residues. Germline values: CDR1 MGHDK, CDR2 SYGVNS. The V gene lost 0 bases and the J gene lost 1 base, with 9 bases spanning the gap. The CDR3 bases are TGTGCCAGCAGTGAATATGGACACTTCCAAGAGACCCAGTACTTC. Protein: CASSEYGHFQETQYF.

In this sample, this clonotype turned up many times. This rearrangement joins TRBV20-1 to TRBJ2-3; 10 bases line up with TRBD1. The CDR3 is made up of 16 amino acids. In germline, CDR1 is DFQATT, CDR2 SNEGSKA (reference sequence). The V gene end was trimmed by 5 bases and the J gene end by 4 bases; junction bases not matched to a gene: 12. Here the CDR3 reads CSAEPLMDRGADTQYF. DNA for the CDR3: TGCAGTGCTGAACCCCTAATGGACAGGGGGGCAGATACGCAGTATTTT.

Ten or more counts support this clonotype. The chain links TRBV9 to TRBJ2-1, with D perhaps TRBD2 (6 bases). The CDR3 contains 15 residues. Germline lookup yields CDR1 SGDLS and CDR2 YYNGEE. Trimming shortened V by 2 bases and J by 8 bases, and 17 bases separated the two germline ends. CDR3 in amino acids: CASSVLAEPDDEQFF. CDR3 nucleotides: TGTGCCAGCAGCGTGTTAGCGGAACCGGACGATGAGCAGTTCTTC. The variable domain in full, completed from reference TRBV9 and TRBJ2-1, reads DSGVTQTPKHLITATGQRVTLRCSPRSGDLSVYWYQQSLDQGLQFLIQYYNGEERAKGNILERFSAQQFPDLHSELNLSSLELGDSALYFCASSVLAEPDDEQFFGPGTRLTVL.

This clonotype was recorded many times. The V gene is TRBV11-2, the J gene TRBJ2-4; no definite D call. This CDR3 comprises 13 residues. V was cut by 0 bases and J by 7 bases, with 7 bases left in between. Germline V gene sequence: CDR1 SGHAT, CDR2 FQNNGV. The CDR3 DNA follows: TGTGCCAGCAGCTTAGATGGGCCTAACATTCAGTACTTC. Amino acid sequence: CASSLDGPNIQYF.

As concerns this clonotype: This clone may be a read error of a much larger clone one base away. The genes are TRBV20-1 and TRBJ2-1, with D unclear. Trimming shortened V by 8 bases and J by 4 bases, and 15 bases separated the two germline ends. In germline, CDR1 is DFQATT, CDR2 SNEGSKA (reference sequence). The CDR3 loop spans 13 amino acids. The chain's CDR3 is CSPRTSIYNEQFF. CDR3 bases: TGCAGTCCCCGGACCTCAATATACAATGAGCAGTTCTTC.

This clonotype was seen at least ten times. The chain recombines TRBV7-8 with TRBJ2-7; perhaps TRBD1 as D (5 bases). V gave up 5 bases and J gave up 4 bases, with 15 bases separating them. This CDR3 contains 14 residues. The germline CDR1 and CDR2 sequences are SGHVS and FQNEAQ. CDR3 sequence: CASSPRVDTYEQYF. Written as DNA, the CDR3 is TGTGCCAGCAGCCCGCGCGTGGACACTTACGAGCAGTACTTC.

This clonotype appeared many times. The genes are TRBV12-3 or TRBV12-4 and TRBJ2-1, with TRBD1 matching over 7 bases. The V gene end was trimmed by 5 bases and the J gene end by 12 bases; junction bases not matched to a gene: 10. The CDR3 contains 13 residues. The CDR3 reads CASSTRHRGGQFF. The CDR3 DNA sequence: TGTGCCAGCAGTACGAGGCACAGGGGCGGGCAGTTCTTC.

This clonotype was observed many times. The chain joins TRBV5-4 to TRBJ2-6; 7 positions agree with TRBD1. This CDR3 has 15 residues. Germline V lookup: CDR1 SGHNT, CDR2 YYREEE (reference sequence). J was trimmed by 3 bases and V by 4 bases; bases with no gene match: 4. The CDR3 DNA reads TGTGCCAGCAGCAAGACAGGGTATGGGGCCAACGTCCTGACTTTC. Encoded protein: CASSKTGYGANVLTF.

V is TRBV18 and J is TRBJ2-3; possible D gene TRBD1, 6 bases. CDR3 size: 15 residues. CDR1 KGHSH and CDR2 LQKENI come from the germline V gene. V was cut by 2 bases and J by 4 bases, with 13 bases left in between. The CDR3 DNA reads as TGTGCCAGCTCACCATTGGGGGCTGGTGCAGATACGCAGTATTTT. Translation gives CASSPLGAGADTQYF.

There are many counts of this clonotype. The J gene is TRBJ2-1, the V gene TRBV6-1; 9 nucleotides agree with TRBD2. Looked up from germline, CDR1 is MNHNS and CDR2 is SASEGT. V lost 8 bases to trimming and J lost 4 bases; unmatched junction nucleotides: 12. This CDR3 has 16 amino acids. The DNA of the CDR3 is TGTGCCAGCTCTCCCCTTGCGGGGGGGATTTACAATGAGCAGTTCTTC. This encodes CASSPLAGGIYNEQFF.

This clonotype was recorded many times. The rearrangement joins TRBV5-1 to TRBJ2-3; TRBD2 matches at 10 bases. V gave up 4 bases and J gave up 1 base; unmatched junction bases: 6. Per the germline V gene, CDR1 is SGHRS and CDR2 is YFSETQ. The CDR3 runs 16 residues. DNA of the CDR3: TGCGCCAGCAGCATGAGCGGGGGGGTCGGCACAGATACGCAGTATTTT. Translation: CASSMSGGVGTDTQYF.

This clonotype has a count of ten or more. The V gene is TRBV3-1, the J gene TRBJ2-1; 12 nucleotides match TRBD2. J lost 6 bases, V lost 3 bases, and 0 bases had no gene match. Germline V gene sequence: CDR1 LGHDT, CDR2 YNNKEL (reference sequence). The CDR3 runs 14 residues. CDR3 protein: CASSQTSGGNEQFF. The CDR3 DNA follows: TGTGCCAGCAGCCAGACTAGCGGGGGCAATGAGCAGTTCTTC.

This clonotype appeared many times. The genes are TRBV9 and TRBJ2-1; no clear D. Trimming cost V 0 bases and J 3 bases, with 7 bases left between them. In germline, CDR1 is SGDLS, CDR2 YYNGEE. The CDR3 totals 14 residues. The CDR3 DNA reads as TGTGCCAGCAGCGTAGGGAGTAGCTACAATGAGCAGTTCTTC. Protein: CASSVGSSYNEQFF.

This clonotype appeared many times. The chain employs TRBV21-1 and TRBJ2-7. TRBV21-1 is classified as a pseudogene. The CDR3 spans 11 residues. This CDR3 reads CAGQQTEKKYF. The DNA of the CDR3 is TGTGCCGGGCAACAGACGGAGAAGAAGTACTTC.

Many counts were recorded for this clonotype. The chain carries TRBV12-3 or TRBV12-4 and TRBJ2-1, with 8 positions matching TRBD2. This CDR3 is built from 14 residues. The V gene end was trimmed by 5 bases and the J gene end by 10 bases; junction bases not matched to a gene: 10. CDR3 amino acids: CASSAGLVLSEQFF. The DNA for the CDR3 is TGTGCCAGCAGTGCGGGACTAGTGCTGTCCGAGCAGTTCTTC.